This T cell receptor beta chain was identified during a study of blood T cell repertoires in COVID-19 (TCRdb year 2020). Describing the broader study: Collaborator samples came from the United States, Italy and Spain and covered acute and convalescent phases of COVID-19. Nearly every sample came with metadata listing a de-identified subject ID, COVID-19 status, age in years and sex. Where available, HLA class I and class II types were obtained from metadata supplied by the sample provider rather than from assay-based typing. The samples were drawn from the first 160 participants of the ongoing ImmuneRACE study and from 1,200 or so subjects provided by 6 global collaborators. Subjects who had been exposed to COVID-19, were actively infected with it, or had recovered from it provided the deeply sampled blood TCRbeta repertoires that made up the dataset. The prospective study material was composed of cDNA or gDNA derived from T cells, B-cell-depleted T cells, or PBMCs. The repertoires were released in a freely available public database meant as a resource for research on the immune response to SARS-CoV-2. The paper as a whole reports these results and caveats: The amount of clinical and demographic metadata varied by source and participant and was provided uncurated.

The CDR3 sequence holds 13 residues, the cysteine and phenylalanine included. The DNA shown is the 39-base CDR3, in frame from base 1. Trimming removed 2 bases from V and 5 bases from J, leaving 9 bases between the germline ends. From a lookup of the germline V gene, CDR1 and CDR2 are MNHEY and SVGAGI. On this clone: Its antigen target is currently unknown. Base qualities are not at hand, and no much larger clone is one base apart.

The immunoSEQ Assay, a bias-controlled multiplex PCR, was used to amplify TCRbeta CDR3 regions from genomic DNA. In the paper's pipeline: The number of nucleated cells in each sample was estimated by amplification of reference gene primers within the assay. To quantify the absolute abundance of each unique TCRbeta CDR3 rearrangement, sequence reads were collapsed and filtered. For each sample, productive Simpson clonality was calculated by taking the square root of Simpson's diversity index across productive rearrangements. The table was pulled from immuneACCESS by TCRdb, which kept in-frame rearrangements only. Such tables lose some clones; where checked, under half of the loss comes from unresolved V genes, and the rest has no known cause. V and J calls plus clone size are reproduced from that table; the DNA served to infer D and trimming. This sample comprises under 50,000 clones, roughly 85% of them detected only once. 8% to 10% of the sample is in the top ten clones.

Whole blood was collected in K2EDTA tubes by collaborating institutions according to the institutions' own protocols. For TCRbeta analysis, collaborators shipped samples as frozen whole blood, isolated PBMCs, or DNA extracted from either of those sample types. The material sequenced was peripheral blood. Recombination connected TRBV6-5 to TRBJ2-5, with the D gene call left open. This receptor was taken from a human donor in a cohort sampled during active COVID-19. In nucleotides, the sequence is TGTGCCAGCAGTTACGACGCAGCGGAGACCCAGTACTTC. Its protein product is CASSYDAAETQYF.